This T cell receptor (beta chain) was documented in a study of shared clonotypes between healthy human individuals. Study in general: The donors, a couple of women and three men, were aged 18 to 49. The study's findings and limits: Roughly 4.6% of naive CD4 clonotypes were common to a few donors. Memory subsets had estimated richness that was generally smaller than that of naive subsets.

In regard to this clone: The target antigen is unknown.

CD45RO-negative cells were positively selected for CCR7, leaving out terminally differentiated effector memory CD45RA+ cells. In the authors' workflow: In the immunoSEQ data, sequences were junction-only and lacked quality scores, so filtering differed. Sequencing was performed with immunoSEQ multiplex PCR; in TCRdb, only in-frame clones are kept and a portion is missing. From that table come the V and J calls and clone size; the DNA was used to work out D and trimming. The sample gives about 800,000 clones, just over 95% of which show up once; about 0.25% is in the top ten. The V gene end was trimmed by 2 bases and the J gene end by 2 bases; junction bases not matched to a gene: 7. Germline assignment: CDR1 MNHEY and CDR2 SMNVEV (reference sequence). The CDR3 consists of 16 residues.

This chain links TRBV27 with TRBJ2-7; TRBD1 matches 9 bases. The sequenced material came from naive CD8+ T cells sorted from blood. This sequence was found in a man aged 25 to 40 in good health. The CDR3 bases are TGTGCCAGCAGTTTAACCGGGACAGGGTTGACCTACGAGCAGTACTTC. Its translation is CASSLTGTGLTYEQYF.